The source of this TCR beta chain is a study of cytomegalovirus exposure and HLA in healthy donors. General observations from the study: Overall, about 160 TCR beta chains were annotated as cytomegalovirus-associated. A cluster of highly shared sequence variants was likely a sequencing artifact. Some V segments, TRBV6-2 and TRBV6-3 among them, were indistinguishable and were therefore excluded. According to reports, the classifier identified cytomegalovirus status with high specificity and sensitivity.

Comment on this clone: Its target is not known.

V was pared by 1 base and J by 3 bases, with 18 bases between. Germline lookup yields CDR1 LGHNA and CDR2 YNFKEQ. CDR3 length: 18 residues. Primers: 60 Vbeta forward and 13 Jbeta reverse. This table comes from immunoSEQ multiplex PCR, and its TCRdb copy is limited to in-frame clones, with some not included. The sample shows some 120,000 clones, roughly 69% of them seen only once. The chain combines TRBV4-2 with TRBJ1-4; tentative D call: TRBD1 (5 bases). Sequencing was performed on PBMCs. The TCR originated in a woman aged 40 to 49 in good health and CMV-seropositive. The CDR3 nucleotides read TGTGCCAGCAGCCAAGTCGCCTTGGGGGGGATCGCTAATGAAAAACTGTTTTTT. It translates to CASSQVALGGIANEKLFF.